This T cell receptor (beta chain) was recorded in a study of tumor-infiltrating lymphocytes in oesophageal squamous cell carcinoma. This clonotype came up many times. TCRdb recomputed calls from the PCR reads with MiXCR, one row per CDR3 protein. Of just under 20,000 distinct CDR3 sequences listed, around 39% are singletons. The sequence came from a male donor with esophageal squamous cell carcinoma. The specimen sequenced was esophageal tumor tissue.

CDR3 DNA sequence: TGTGCCAGCAGCCAAGGCATCTATGAGCAGTTCTTC. This encodes CASSQGIYEQFF. V usage is TRBV14 and J usage is TRBJ2-1; D uncertain. CDR1 SGHDN and CDR2 FVKESK come from the germline V gene. With 1 base removed from V and 8 bases from J, the gap between germline ends came to 6 bases. The CDR3 has 12 residues.